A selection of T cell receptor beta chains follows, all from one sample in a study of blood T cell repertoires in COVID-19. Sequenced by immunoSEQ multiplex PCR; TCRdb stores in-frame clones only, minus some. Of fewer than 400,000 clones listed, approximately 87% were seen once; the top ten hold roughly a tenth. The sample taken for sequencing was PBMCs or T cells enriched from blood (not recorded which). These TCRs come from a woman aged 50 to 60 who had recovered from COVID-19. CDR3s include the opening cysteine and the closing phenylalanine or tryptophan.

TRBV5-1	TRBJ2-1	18	CASSSRTGFGPPTKEQFF
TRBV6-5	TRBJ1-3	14	CASSLTGVRNTIYF
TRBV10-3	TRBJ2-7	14	CAIQGGGAVYEQYF
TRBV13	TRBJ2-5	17	CASSSPLLAGGRETQYF
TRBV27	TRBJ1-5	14	CASANRGFNQPQHF
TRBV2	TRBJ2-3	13	CASSRPTGDTQYF
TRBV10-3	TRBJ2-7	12	CASGGGTYEQYF
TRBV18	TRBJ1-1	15	CASSPPGGPNTEAFF
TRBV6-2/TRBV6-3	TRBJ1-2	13	CASSTGQVDGYTF
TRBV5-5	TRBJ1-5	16	CASSPSQGLVGQPQHF
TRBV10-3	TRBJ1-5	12	CAASGTNQPQHF
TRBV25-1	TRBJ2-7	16	CASSEPRGPTSGNQYF
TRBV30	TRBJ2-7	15	CAWTLSHPGVSEQYF
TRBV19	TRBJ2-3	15	CASSSSGGGTDTQYF
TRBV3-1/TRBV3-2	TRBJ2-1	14	CASSQAVFTNEQFF
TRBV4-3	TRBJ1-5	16	CASSQDGTGGSQPQHF
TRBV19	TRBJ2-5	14	CASSIEDRQETQYF
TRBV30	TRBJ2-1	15	CAWEDYGSSYNEQFF
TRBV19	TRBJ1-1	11	CASTSHGEAFF
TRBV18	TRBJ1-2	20	CASSPLVPLRPGQQAYGYTF
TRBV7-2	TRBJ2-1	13	CASSYLGEDEQFF
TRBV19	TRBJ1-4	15	CASKGQIATNEKLFF
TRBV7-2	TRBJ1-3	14	CASYSRVSGNTIYF
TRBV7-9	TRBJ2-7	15	CASSPAQGQLYEQYF
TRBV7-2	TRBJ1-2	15	CASSLGWRQNYGYTF
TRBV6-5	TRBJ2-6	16	CASSYLLGAGANVLTF
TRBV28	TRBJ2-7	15	CASTGTRNSFYEQYF
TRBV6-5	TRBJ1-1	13	CAIRRLFNTEAFF
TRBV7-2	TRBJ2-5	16	CASSPSRSGGAETQYF
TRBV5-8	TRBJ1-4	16	CASSPGRGATNEKLFF
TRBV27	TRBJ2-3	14	CASSFGGLTDTQYF